A single T cell receptor beta chain is shown here with its context. Its matching antigen is unknown. Some clones are missing from TCRdb's copy, which holds only in-frame ones; the method was immunoSEQ multiplex PCR. The sample records approximately 110,000 clones, about nine tenths being singletons. These data come from a study of T cell responses to AZD1222 COVID-19 vaccine. Study summary: Second-dose groups at about 4 or about 12 weeks were pooled.

The study, taken as a whole, reports: Once two AZD1222 doses were given, Spike-specific TCR breadth and depth went up. Females outnumbered males among donors, who were mostly white British; clonal diversity was possibly underestimated.

The V end lost 2 bases, the J end lost 4 bases, and 14 bases lay between the germline ends. This CDR3 is 15 amino acids long. Germline CDR1 reads SEHNR; CDR2 reads FQNEAQ (reference sequence). V gene TRBV7-9 combines with J gene TRBJ1-1; D ambiguous. The sequence derives from an adult in good health. The input for sequencing was peripheral blood, taken on day 0 of AZD1222 vaccination. This CDR3 is CASSLWAGIGTEAFF. CDR3 in DNA: TGTGCCAGCAGCTTATGGGCGGGGATAGGCACTGAAGCTTTCTTT. The full variable domain, in which reference TRBV7-9 and TRBJ1-1 provide the parts outside the CDR3, is DTGVSQNPRHKITKRGQNVTFRCDPISEHNRLYWYRQTLGQGPEFLTYFQNEAQLEKSRLLSDRFSAERPKGSFSTLEIQRTEQGDSAMYLCASSLWAGIGTEAFFGQGTRLTVV.